This TCR beta chain was obtained from a study of metastatic and nonmetastatic thyroid tumors. Whole-study context: The authors compared repertoires across blood and tumor or nodule tissue from malignant and benign thyroid patients.

Prior to thyroid surgery, none of the patients had received any treatment. This clone turned up a few times. MiXCR re-clonotyped the PCR reads for TCRdb. This table has approximately 21,000 clones, about a quarter appearing once. This CDR3 region has 15 residues. Between the trimmed V and J ends, which lost 7 bases and 1 base, there was a span of 15 bases. The sequence was collected from a female donor with papillary thyroid cancer or a benign thyroid nodule (not recorded which). Some clones in this sample may be carry-over from other donors' samples. The V call is TRBV12-3 or TRBV12-4, the J call TRBJ2-3, with a possible D match to TRBD1 (7 bases). Sequencing used blood. The CDR3 spells CASTPGGLRTDTQYF. The CDR3 bases are TGTGCCAGCACCCCAGGGGGACTGCGCACAGATACGCAGTATTTT.